The source of this T cell receptor (beta chain) is a study of response to subunit inactivated influenza vaccine. This clonotype was counted only a few times. The antigen remains unidentified. Each CDR3 protein is one row after TCRdb ran MiXCR on the RT-PCR reads. The table has over 300,000 distinct CDR3 sequences, about a fifth seen once. Points from the study as a whole: Few additional T cells are recruited per seasonal influenza vaccination, authors suggested.

The TCR originated in a man between 45 and 75 years old who received an inactivated influenza vaccine. The sequencing here drew on PBMCs from blood, taken about 20 months after vaccination.

CDR3 residues: CASSPRGTGGTGELFF. In DNA form, the CDR3 reads TGTGCCAGCAGCCCCCGGGGGACAGGGGGCACCGGGGAGCTGTTTTTT. The chain is built from TRBV7-9 and TRBJ2-2; 11 bases align to TRBD1. The CDR3 covers 16 residues. The V and J ends lost 5 bases and 4 bases, in that order; junction bases with no gene match: 6. The germline V gene encodes CDR1 SEHNR and CDR2 FQNEAQ (reference sequence).